These 23 T cell receptor beta chains originate from one sample sequenced in a study of blood T cell repertoires in COVID-19. The method was immunoSEQ multiplex PCR; TCRdb's version includes in-frame clones alone and lacks a portion of them. The profile shows about 200,000 clones, roughly 89% of them singletons. Sequenced material: peripheral blood. The receptor source for this set is a man aged 40-49 years with acute or convalescent COVID-19.

The chain recombines TRBV27 with TRBJ2-5; 10 bases are a match to TRBD2. From germline, CDR1 is MNHEY and CDR2 SMNVEV (reference sequence). CDR3 length: 18 amino acids. The trim removed 4 bases at V and 3 bases at J, leaving 14 bases unmatched. This chain's CDR3 is CASSSIAGGLPSKETQYF. The DNA of the CDR3 is TGTGCCAGCAGTTCTATAGCGGGGGGACTTCCCAGTAAAGAGACCCAGTACTTC.

The chain recombines TRBV27 with TRBJ1-2, with unresolved D. This CDR3 contains 13 residues. Trimming took off 3 bases at V and 4 bases at J, with 9 bases between the two ends. The germline V gene encodes CDR1 MNHEY and CDR2 SMNVEV (reference sequence). CDR3: CASSFNQIYGYTF. Here the CDR3 DNA reads TGTGCCAGCAGTTTTAATCAGATCTATGGCTACACCTTC.

This clone was counted between two and nine times. The J gene is TRBJ1-5, the V gene TRBV28; TRBD1 is a possible D gene (6 bases). This CDR3 spans 15 amino acids. V was clipped by 4 bases and J by 5 bases, with 15 bases between them. The germline V gene encodes CDR1 MDHEN and CDR2 SYDVKM. CDR3 nucleotide sequence: TGTGCCAGCAGTTGGGGTCTACAGGGACATCAGCCCCAGCATTTT. Residues: CASSWGLQGHQPQHF.

This chain uses TRBV5-4 with TRBJ2-7; 8 nucleotides match TRBD2. After removal of 1 base from V and 3 bases from J, the junction contained 3 bases not matched to a gene. CDR3 length equals 14 residues. The germline CDR1 and CDR2 sequences are SGHNT and YYREEE (reference sequence). CDR3 coding DNA: TGTGCCAGCAGCTTGCGGGGGGGACTCTACGAGCAGTACTTC. Encoded protein: CASSLRGGLYEQYF.

The chain links TRBV20-1 to TRBJ1-4; D gene unclear. The germline gives CDR1 DFQATT, CDR2 SNEGSKA (reference sequence). V lost 3 bases and J 1 base, leaving 6 bases between the germline ends. The CDR3 has 13 amino acids. DNA for the CDR3: TGCAGTGCTAGTTACAGAACTAATGAAAAACTGTTTTTT. It specifies CSASYRTNEKLFF.

The chain combines TRBV7-3 with TRBJ2-5, with 9 bases that match TRBD1. CDR3 length equals 15 residues. J lost 6 bases, V lost 3 bases, and 8 bases had no gene match. Per germline, CDR1 SGHTA and CDR2 FQGTGA. CDR3 sequence reads: CASSLGDRVHQTQYF. In DNA, the CDR3 is TGTGCCAGCAGCTTGGGGGACAGGGTTCATCAGACCCAGTACTTC.

This clone was picked up one time. The chain has TRBV13 and TRBJ2-1; TRBD1 aligns across 7 bases. The V gene's germline CDR1 is PRHDT and CDR2 FYEKMQ (reference sequence). The CDR3 contains 14 residues. V was pared by 5 bases and J by 5 bases, with 6 bases of the junction left unmatched. The CDR3 loop reads CASSRDRKNNEQFF. The DNA for the CDR3 is TGTGCCAGCAGCCGGGACAGAAAAAACAATGAGCAGTTCTTC.

The chain couples TRBV29-1 to TRBJ1-1; the match to TRBD1 covers 8 bases. J gave up 2 bases and V 7 bases, and 3 bases lay outside the gene matches. The CDR3 runs to 12 residues. From germline, CDR1 is SQVTM and CDR2 ANQGSEA. CDR3 region: CSAGQGNTEAFF. The CDR3 DNA reads TGCAGCGCTGGACAGGGAAACACTGAAGCTTTCTTT.

CDR3 residues: CASGIRVNEQFF. The CDR3 bases are TGTGCCAGCGGGATCAGGGTGAATGAGCAGTTCTTC. The rearrangement uses TRBV12-3 or TRBV12-4 and TRBJ2-1; weak D call: TRBD1 (5 bases). This CDR3 region has 12 residues. The V and J ends lost 8 bases and 7 bases respectively, with 12 bases between them.

The genes are TRBV14 and TRBJ1-3; D is undetermined. The V end lost 0 bases, the J end lost 0 bases, and 9 bases lay between the germline ends. The CDR3 extends over 16 amino acids. The germline CDR1 and CDR2 sequences are SGHDN and FVKESK. The CDR3 DNA sequence: TGTGCCAGCAGCCAAGAACTCGTCCTCTCTGGAAACACCATATATTTT. It translates to CASSQELVLSGNTIYF. Full variable domain (remainder filled in from reference TRBV14 and TRBJ1-3): EAGVTQFPSHSVIEKGQTVTLRCDPISGHDNLYWYRRVMGKEIKFLLHFVKESKQDESGMPNNRFLAERTGGTYSTLKVQPAELEDSGVYFCASSQELVLSGNTIYFGEGSWLTVV.

J is TRBJ2-3 and V is TRBV7-3, with 8 bases identical to TRBD1. Germline-derived CDR1 and CDR2 are SGHTA and FQGTGA. The J segment lost 3 bases and the V segment lost 2 bases, leaving 1 base of the junction unmatched. The CDR3 is made up of 14 amino acids. The CDR3 DNA sequence: TGTGCCAGCAGCTTAGGACAGGGAACAGATACGCAGTATTTT. As protein: CASSLGQGTDTQYF.

The chain is built from TRBV9 and TRBJ1-2, with 7 bases lining up with TRBD1. This CDR3 region has 15 residues. Germline loops: CDR1 SGDLS, CDR2 YYNGEE. V lost 4 bases and J lost 5; bases outside the gene matches: 11. The CDR3 region is CASSPRQGTKYGYTF. Written as DNA, the CDR3 is TGTGCCAGCAGCCCTCGACAGGGAACCAAGTATGGCTACACCTTC.

The chain joins TRBV11-2 to TRBJ2-7; TRBD1 agrees at 9 bases. Germline trimming cut 5 bases from V and 2 bases from J; bases unmatched to any gene: 7. From germline, CDR1 is SGHAT and CDR2 FQNNGV. This CDR3 has 15 residues. The CDR3 sequence: CASSPTWDRAYEQYF. CDR3 in DNA: TGTGCCAGCAGCCCGACTTGGGACAGGGCCTACGAGCAGTACTTC.

The chain is built from TRBV10-3 and TRBJ2-7, with a possible D match to TRBD1 (5 bases). This CDR3 region has 12 residues. V lost 5 bases and J lost 1, with 6 bases in between. Germline CDR1 ENHRY, CDR2 SYGVKD. CDR3: CAISRGSYEQYF. Written as DNA, the CDR3 is TGTGCCATCAGTAGGGGATCCTACGAGCAGTACTTC.

The chain employs TRBV11-3 and TRBJ2-3; D may be TRBD2 (5 bases). Germline CDR1 is SGHNT and CDR2 is YENEEA. This CDR3 is built from 13 residues. V gave up 1 base and J gave up 4 bases, with 6 bases separating them. CDR3 nucleotides: TGTGCCAGCAGCTTAGGGGGAGCAGATACGCAGTATTTT. It yields the protein CASSLGGADTQYF.

This chain connects TRBV9 to TRBJ1-2; D is undetermined. Between the trimmed V and J ends, which lost 1 base and 8 bases, there was a span of 12 bases. From germline, CDR1 is SGDLS and CDR2 YYNGEE. CDR3 length equals 13 residues. CDR3 residues: CASSVYEGRGYTF. DNA for the CDR3: TGTGCCAGCAGCGTATACGAGGGCCGGGGCTACACCTTC.

The V gene is TRBV7-2, the J gene TRBJ2-5; D call uncertain. Trimming removed 1 base at V and 5 bases at J, with 5 bases between. This CDR3 is built from 12 residues. Per the germline V gene, CDR1 is SGHTA and CDR2 is FQGNSA. The CDR3 is CASSLVVETQYF. The CDR3 bases are TGTGCCAGCAGCTTAGTAGTTGAGACCCAGTACTTC.

V usage is TRBV29-1 and J usage is TRBJ1-2, with TRBD1 as a possible D gene (6 bases). Looked up from germline, CDR1 is SQVTM and CDR2 is ANQGSEA. CDR3 length equals 13 residues. The V end lost 0 bases, the J end lost 4 bases, and 9 bases lay between the germline ends. The CDR3 here is CSVEDPDSYGYTF. CDR3 coding DNA: TGCAGCGTTGAAGATCCGGACAGCTATGGCTACACCTTC.

The rearrangement uses TRBV25-1 and TRBJ1-4; D is possibly TRBD1 (5 bases). Trimming took 1 base from V and 3 from J, leaving 9 bases between them. The V gene's germline CDR1 is MGHDK and CDR2 SYGVNS. The CDR3 totals 15 residues. The CDR3 sequence is CASSEWGRPNEKLFF. Here the CDR3 DNA reads TGTGCCAGCAGTGAATGGGGCAGGCCTAATGAAAAACTGTTTTTT.

J is TRBJ2-6 and V is TRBV15; D perhaps matches TRBD2 (5 bases). The CDR3 is made up of 16 amino acids. Trimming took off 5 bases at V and 0 bases at J, with 11 bases between the two ends. The V gene's germline CDR1 is LNHNV and CDR2 YYDKDF (reference sequence). The CDR3 spells CATSGRGISGANVLTF. CDR3 DNA: TGTGCCACCAGCGGGCGAGGGATCTCTGGGGCCAACGTCCTGACTTTC.

This sequence joins TRBV7-2 and TRBJ1-2; TRBD1 matches 10 bases. The trim removed 1 base at V and 5 bases at J, leaving 7 bases unmatched. Germline values: CDR1 SGHTA, CDR2 FQGNSA. This CDR3 spans 16 amino acids. The CDR3 reads CASSLEGQGYDYGYTF. The CDR3 region has the DNA TGTGCCAGCAGCTTAGAGGGACAGGGGTATGATTATGGCTACACCTTC.

The chain combines TRBV5-6 with TRBJ1-1; D ambiguous. V was pared by 4 bases and J by 3 bases, with 4 bases between. Germline CDR1 is SGHDT and CDR2 is YYEEEE. The CDR3 is made up of 11 amino acids. In DNA, the CDR3 is TGTGCCAGCAGCCGTGACACTGAAGCTTTCTTT. Its translation: CASSRDTEAFF.

This clone has just a few counts. This sequence joins TRBV3-1 (or the pseudogene TRBV3-2) and TRBJ1-6; 7 nucleotides match TRBD1. V dropped 5 bases and J dropped 13; count of bases not matched to a gene: 5. The CDR3 runs to 12 residues. Germline V gene data show CDR1 as LGHDT and CDR2 as YNNKEL (reference sequence). The CDR3 sequence: CASSNDRAPLHF. DNA of the CDR3: TGTGCCAGCAGCAACGACAGGGCCCCCCTCCACTTT.